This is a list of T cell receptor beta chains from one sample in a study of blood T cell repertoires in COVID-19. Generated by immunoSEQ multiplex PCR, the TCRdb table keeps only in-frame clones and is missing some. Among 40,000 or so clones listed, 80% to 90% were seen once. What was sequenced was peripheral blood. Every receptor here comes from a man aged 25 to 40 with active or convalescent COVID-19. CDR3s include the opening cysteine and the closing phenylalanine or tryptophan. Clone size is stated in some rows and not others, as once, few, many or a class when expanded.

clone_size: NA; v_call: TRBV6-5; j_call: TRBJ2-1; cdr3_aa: CASRMGRASYNEQFF
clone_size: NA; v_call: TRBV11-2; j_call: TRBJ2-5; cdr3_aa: CASSLGRGRQETQYF
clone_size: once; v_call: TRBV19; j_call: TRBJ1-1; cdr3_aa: CASSGAVRPTEAFF
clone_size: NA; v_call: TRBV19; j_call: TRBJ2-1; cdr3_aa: CASSIRANEQFF
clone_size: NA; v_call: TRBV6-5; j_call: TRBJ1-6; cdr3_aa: CASSLQGFGNSPLHF
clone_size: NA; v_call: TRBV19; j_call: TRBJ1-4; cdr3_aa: CASSIGTGELFF
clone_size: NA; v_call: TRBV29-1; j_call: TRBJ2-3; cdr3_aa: CSVEGLGPDTQYF
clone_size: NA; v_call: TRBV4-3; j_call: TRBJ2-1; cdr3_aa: CASSQDSGQDNEQFF
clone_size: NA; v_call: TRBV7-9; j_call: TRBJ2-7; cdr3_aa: CASSATDQGARNEQYF
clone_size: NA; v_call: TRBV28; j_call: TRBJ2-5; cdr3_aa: CASSGPTGWSQETQYF
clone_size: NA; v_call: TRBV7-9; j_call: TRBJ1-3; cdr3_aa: CASSPTGNFGNTIYF
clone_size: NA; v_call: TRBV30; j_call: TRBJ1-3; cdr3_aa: CAWSPKDRERNTIYF
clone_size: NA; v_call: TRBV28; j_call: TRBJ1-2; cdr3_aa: CASRAPGQLGYTF
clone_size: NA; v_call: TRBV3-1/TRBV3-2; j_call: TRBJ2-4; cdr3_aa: CASSQELWRGAKNIQYF
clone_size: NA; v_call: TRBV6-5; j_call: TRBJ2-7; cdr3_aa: CATDRVYEQYF
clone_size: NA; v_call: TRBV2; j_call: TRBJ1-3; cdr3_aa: CASSERTVGNTIYF
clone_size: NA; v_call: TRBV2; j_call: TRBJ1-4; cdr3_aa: CASSGRQPNEKLFF
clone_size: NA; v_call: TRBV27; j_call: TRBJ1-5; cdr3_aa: CASSPMEGQPQHF
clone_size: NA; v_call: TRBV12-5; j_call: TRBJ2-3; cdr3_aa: CASGLWDRGRGWTDTQYF
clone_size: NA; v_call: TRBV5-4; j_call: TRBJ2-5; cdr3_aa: CASSPTPSSGGETQYF
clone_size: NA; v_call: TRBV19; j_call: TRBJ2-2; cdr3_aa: CASGGSGSQANTGELFF
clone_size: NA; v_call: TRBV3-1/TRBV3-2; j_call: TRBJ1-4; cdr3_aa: CASSRSGTDNEKLFF
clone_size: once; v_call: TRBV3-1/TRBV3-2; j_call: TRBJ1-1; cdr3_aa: CASSLTGFRAFF
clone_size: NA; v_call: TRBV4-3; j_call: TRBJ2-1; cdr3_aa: CASSQRLAGRIHEQFF
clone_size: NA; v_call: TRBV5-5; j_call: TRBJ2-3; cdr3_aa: CASSLPLTATDTQYF
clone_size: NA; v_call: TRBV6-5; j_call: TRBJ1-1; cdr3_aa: CASRVTGGTGEAFF
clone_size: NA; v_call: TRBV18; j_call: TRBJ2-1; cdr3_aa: CASSPPTYFNEQFF
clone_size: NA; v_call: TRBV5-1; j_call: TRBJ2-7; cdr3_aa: CASSLPGASYEQYF
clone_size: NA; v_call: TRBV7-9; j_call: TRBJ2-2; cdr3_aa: CASSLRQGGLRANTGELFF
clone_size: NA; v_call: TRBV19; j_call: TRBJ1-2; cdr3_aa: CASSINRGVYGYTF
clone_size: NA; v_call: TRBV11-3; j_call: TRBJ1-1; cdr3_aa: CASSRSLGLNTEAFF
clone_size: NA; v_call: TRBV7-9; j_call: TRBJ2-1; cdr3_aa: CASSLGPSSYNEQFF
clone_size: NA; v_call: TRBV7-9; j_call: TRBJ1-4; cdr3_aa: CASGQLNEKLFF
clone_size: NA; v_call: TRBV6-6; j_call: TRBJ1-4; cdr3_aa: CASSPPGQGALKLFF
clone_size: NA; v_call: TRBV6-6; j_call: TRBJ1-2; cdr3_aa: CASRFGQGAGYTF
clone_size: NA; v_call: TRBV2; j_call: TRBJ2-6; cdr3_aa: CATSFSGANVLTF
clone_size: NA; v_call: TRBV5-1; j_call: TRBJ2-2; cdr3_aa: CASSLGGRGTGELFF
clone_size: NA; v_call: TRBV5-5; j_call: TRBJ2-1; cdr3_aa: CASSLGLAAYNEQFF
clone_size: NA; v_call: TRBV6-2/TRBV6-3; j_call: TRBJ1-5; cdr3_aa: CASSSNRGYNQPQHF
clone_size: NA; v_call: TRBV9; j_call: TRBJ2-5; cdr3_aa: CASSARDNIQETQYF
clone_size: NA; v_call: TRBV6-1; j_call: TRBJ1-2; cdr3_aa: CASSEVGQAYGYTF
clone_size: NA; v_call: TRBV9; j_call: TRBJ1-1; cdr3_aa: CASSVDGSREAFF
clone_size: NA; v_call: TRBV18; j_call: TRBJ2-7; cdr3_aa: CASSPSSYEQYF
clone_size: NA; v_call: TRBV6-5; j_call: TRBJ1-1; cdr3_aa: CASTRGGSTEAFF
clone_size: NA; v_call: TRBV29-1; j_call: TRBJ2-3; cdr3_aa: CSTTSGTRGTQYF
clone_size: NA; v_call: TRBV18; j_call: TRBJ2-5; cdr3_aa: CASSPPGTSGGAVQYF
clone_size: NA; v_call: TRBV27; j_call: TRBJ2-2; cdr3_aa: CASSLSFPSPGTGELFF
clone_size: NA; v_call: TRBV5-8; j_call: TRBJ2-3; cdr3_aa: CASSLYPGTSGRTDTQYF
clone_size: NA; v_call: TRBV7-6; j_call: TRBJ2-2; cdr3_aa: CASSSIPGGDVTGELFF
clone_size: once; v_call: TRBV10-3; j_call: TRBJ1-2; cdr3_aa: CANARARDYGYTF
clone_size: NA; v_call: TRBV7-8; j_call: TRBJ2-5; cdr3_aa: CASSLPQGGTETQYF
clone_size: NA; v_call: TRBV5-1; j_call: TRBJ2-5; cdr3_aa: CASSLKQGVQETQYF
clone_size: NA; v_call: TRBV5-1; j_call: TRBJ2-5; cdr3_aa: CASSGTGLSETQYF
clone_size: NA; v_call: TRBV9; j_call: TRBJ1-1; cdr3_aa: CASSATQGEAFF